The 22 T cell receptor beta chains below were found in one sample sequenced in a study of T-cell memory formation after mild COVID-19. TCRdb itself ran the 5' RACE reads through MiXCR, one entry per CDR3 protein. This table has 250,000 to 300,000 distinct CDR3 sequences, roughly 17% appearing once. The sequenced material came from PBMCs or a T cell subset sorted from them (not recorded which). Source of these receptors: a man aged 18 to 35 who had mild COVID-19 (a few samples of this study predate the infection). Cell type and time point are not known.

The V call is TRBV7-9, the J call TRBJ2-1; D not certain. CDR3 length: 13 amino acids. Trimming removed 6 bases from V and 4 bases from J, with 10 bases in between. The germline V gene encodes CDR1 SEHNR and CDR2 FQNEAQ (reference sequence). The CDR3 sequence is CASRYIRYNEQFF. The CDR3, as DNA: TGTGCCAGCAGGTATATACGGTACAATGAGCAGTTCTTC.

This clonotype was seen more than once but under ten times. J is TRBJ1-1 and V is TRBV12-3 or TRBV12-4; unclear D gene. The CDR3 length is 15 residues. V lost 7 bases to trimming and J lost 3 bases, with 18 bases between them. The CDR3 here is CASTPFGIVDTEAFF. The CDR3 region has the DNA TGTGCCAGCACCCCCTTTGGGATCGTGGACACTGAAGCTTTCTTT.

The chain links TRBV5-1 to TRBJ2-3; D not certain. The CDR3 extends over 14 amino acids. Germline V gene data show CDR1 as SGHRS and CDR2 as YFSETQ. V lost 4 bases, J lost 3 bases, and 12 bases lay in between. CDR3 region: CASSVLMGTDTQYF. CDR3 DNA sequence: TGCGCCAGCAGCGTACTCATGGGAACAGATACGCAGTATTTT.

This clonotype came up a few times. DNA for the CDR3: TGTGCCAGCAGCTCCCTTCGGGGTAACGAGCAGTACTTC. Translation gives CASSSLRGNEQYF. The V call is TRBV7-2, the J call TRBJ2-7; TRBD2 might be the D (5 bases). V was clipped by 4 bases and J by 5 bases, with 12 bases between them. The length of the CDR3 is 13 residues. Germline-derived CDR1 and CDR2 are SGHTA and FQGNSA.

There are a few counts of this clonotype. DNA of the CDR3: TGTGCCTCTTCTGGGGCCTCCCAAGAGACCCAGTACTTC. Its translation is CASSGASQETQYF. J is TRBJ2-5 and V is TRBV7-7; tentative D call: TRBD1 (5 bases). The V end was cut by 11 bases, the J end by 1 base, with 14 bases between. The CDR3 has 13 residues. The germline V gene has CDR1 SSHAT and CDR2 FNYEAQ (reference sequence).

The rearrangement links TRBV4-2 to TRBJ2-4; 7 nucleotides line up with TRBD1. After removal of 0 bases from V and 6 bases from J, the junction contained 2 bases not matched to a gene. The CDR3 is 14 residues long. Per the germline V gene, CDR1 is LGHNA and CDR2 is YNFKEQ. The CDR3 spells CASSQETGTNIQYF. As DNA, the CDR3 is TGTGCCAGCAGCCAAGAGACAGGGACAAACATTCAGTACTTC.

The chain carries TRBV6-2 or TRBV6-3 and TRBJ2-3, with D uncertain. CDR3 length: 15 amino acids. Germline V gives CDR1 MNHEY, CDR2 SVGEGT. V gave up 0 bases and J gave up 5 bases, with 12 bases separating them. The CDR3: CASSYSVLVIDTQYF. CDR3 in DNA: TGTGCCAGCAGTTACTCTGTCCTGGTTATAGATACGCAGTATTTT.

V and J are TRBV6-4 and TRBJ2-7; D possibly corresponds to TRBD1 (5 bases). From germline, CDR1 is MRHNA and CDR2 SNTAGT. The CDR3 has 15 amino acids. The ends were cut back, 10 bases at V and 3 bases at J, with 22 bases in the middle. The CDR3 nucleotides read TGTGCCACCGCCCCACGACAGAGAGGCCTCTACGAGCAGTACGTC. It translates to CATAPRQRGLYEQYV.

This clonotype occurred a few times. The chain joins TRBV4-1 to TRBJ2-4; TRBD2 aligns across 7 bases. CDR3 length: 15 residues. Looked up from germline, CDR1 is MGHRA and CDR2 is YSYEKL. With 0 bases clipped from V and 12 bases from J, the junction kept 11 bases outside the gene matches. The CDR3, as DNA: TGCGCCAGCAGCCAAGATCTCGGAGCGGGGAATGATCAGTACTTC. Translating gives CASSQDLGAGNDQYF.

This clonotype was found many times. V usage is TRBV6-5 and J usage is TRBJ2-5, with D hard to call. V was clipped by 4 bases and J by 2 bases, with 8 bases between them. The germline CDR1 and CDR2 sequences are MNHEY and SVGAGI. The CDR3 extends over 13 amino acids. This chain's CDR3 is CASSLNSQETQYF. In nucleotides, the CDR3 is TGTGCCAGCAGTTTAAACAGTCAAGAGACCCAGTACTTC.

This clonotype was seen repeatedly, ten times or more. The chain recombines TRBV9 with TRBJ1-4; D unresolved. The CDR3 is 14 residues long. Trimming took 4 bases from V and 2 from J, leaving 9 bases between them. Germline CDR1 reads SGDLS; CDR2 reads YYNGEE. The DNA for the CDR3 is TGTGCCAGCAGCAAATTAACCACTAATGAAAAACTGTTTTTT. Its protein is CASSKLTTNEKLFF.

This clonotype was counted only a few times. This chain joins TRBV20-1 and TRBJ2-5; TRBD1 agrees at 7 bases. V lost 3 bases, J lost 5 bases, and 9 bases stayed unmatched. The CDR3 is 14 amino acids. Germline CDR1 and CDR2: DFQATT and SNEGSKA (reference sequence). The chain's CDR3 is CSASDRVRKETQYF. CDR3 bases: TGCAGTGCTAGCGACAGGGTCCGGAAGGAGACCCAGTACTTC.

Turning to this clonotype: A junction end diverges from the germline sequence, so it may reflect a read error. J is TRBJ1-5 and V is TRBV12-3 or TRBV12-4; weak D call: TRBD1 (5 bases). The CDR3 totals 13 residues. The CDR3 DNA reads as TGTGCCAGCAGCCCAGGGTTGCGTCAGCCCCAGCATTTC. Encoded protein: CASSPGLRQPQHF.

A few counts support this clonotype. This chain connects TRBV7-3 to TRBJ2-7; perhaps TRBD2 as D (6 bases). This CDR3 spans 15 amino acids. Trimming removed 3 bases at V and 3 bases at J, with 15 bases between. Per germline, CDR1 SGHTA and CDR2 FQGTGA. DNA of the CDR3: TGTGCCAGCAGCTTGGGTAGCGGACCACTCTACGAGCAGTACGTC. Amino acids: CASSLGSGPLYEQYV.

The rearrangement uses TRBV7-3 and TRBJ2-1, with a possible D match to TRBD2 (5 bases). CDR1 is SGHTA and CDR2 is FQGTGA in the germline V gene. The CDR3 totals 14 residues. V lost 5 bases and J lost 8, with 16 bases in between. This CDR3 is CASSPSGLAYEQFF. In DNA form, the CDR3 reads TGTGCCAGCAGCCCAAGCGGCCTAGCTTATGAGCAGTTCTTC.

This clonotype was picked up a small number of times. The gene calls are TRBV7-2 and TRBJ1-6; D unclear. CDR1 and CDR2 from the germline V gene are SGHTA and FQGNSA. Deletions cut 2 bases from V and 5 bases from J, with 16 bases between. CDR3 length: 17 residues. CDR3 loop: CASSLTGWGRDNSPLHF. DNA for the CDR3: TGTGCCAGCAGCTTAACGGGTTGGGGTCGGGATAATTCACCCCTCCACTTT.

V and J are TRBV11-2 and TRBJ1-2; D gene unclear. The CDR3 length is 13 residues. CDR1 SGHAT and CDR2 FQNNGV come from the germline V gene. The V and J ends lost 5 bases and 4 bases respectively, with 11 bases between them. CDR3: CASSRGRSYGYTF. In nucleotides, the CDR3 is TGTGCCAGCAGCCGAGGACGGTCCTATGGCTACACCTTC.

This clonotype was recorded many times. The chain couples TRBV12-3 or TRBV12-4 to TRBJ1-1; D perhaps matches TRBD1 (5 bases). The CDR3 is 14 amino acids. With 3 bases removed from V and 4 bases from J, the gap between germline ends came to 12 bases. The CDR3 region has the DNA TGTGCCAGCAGTTTCTTTGACAGACGCACTGAAGCTTTCTTT. Its protein product is CASSFFDRRTEAFF.

There are many counts of this clonotype. The V gene is TRBV5-5, the J gene TRBJ2-3, with D maybe TRBD1 (5 bases). The V gene's germline CDR1 is SGHKS and CDR2 YYEKEE (reference sequence). The CDR3 is made up of 15 amino acids. Deletions cut 4 bases from V and 5 bases from J, with 17 bases between. CDR3 bases: TGTGCCAGCAGCCCCCGACCACCTAGGGGAGATACGCAGTATTTT. Translation: CASSPRPPRGDTQYF. Together with reference TRBV5-5 and TRBJ2-3, the CDR3 gives the full variable domain: DAGVTQSPTHLIKTRGQQVTLRCSPISGHKSVSWYQQVLGQGPQFIFQYYEKEERGRGNFPDRFSARQFPNYSSELNVNALLLGDSALYLCASSPRPPRGDTQYFGPGTRLTVL.

This clonotype was counted ten times or more. The chain recombines TRBV5-6 with TRBJ2-3; D ambiguous. Trimming removed 1 base at V and 0 bases at J, with 6 bases between. The CDR3 is 14 residues long. Germline V lookup: CDR1 SGHDT, CDR2 YYEEEE. The CDR3 protein is CASSLTSSTDTQYF. The CDR3 DNA sequence: TGTGCCAGCAGCTTGACGTCTAGCACAGATACGCAGTATTTT. Full variable domain (rest looked up from reference TRBV5-6 and TRBJ2-3): DAGVTQSPTHLIKTRGQQVTLRCSPKSGHDTVSWYQQALGQGPQFIFQYYEEEERQRGNFPDRFSGHQFPNYSSELNVNALLLGDSALYLCASSLTSSTDTQYFGPGTRLTVL.

The chain links TRBV2 to TRBJ1-5, with 7 bases lining up with TRBD1. The CDR3 extends over 17 amino acids. V was pared by 4 bases and J by 2 bases, with 11 bases of the junction left unmatched. Germline CDR1 reads SNHLY; CDR2 reads FYNNEI. The CDR3, as DNA: TGTGCCAGCAGTGGTTACAGGGGTGTGGTGGGCAATCAGCCCCAGCATTTT. It codes for CASSGYRGVVGNQPQHF. Combining the CDR3 with reference TRBV2 and TRBJ1-5 gives the whole variable domain EPEVTQTPSHQVTQMGQEVILRCVPISNHLYFYWYRQILGQKVEFLVSFYNNEISEKSEIFDDQFSVERPDGSNFTLKIRSTKLEDSAMYFCASSGYRGVVGNQPQHFGDGTRLSIL.

The chain links TRBV5-5 to TRBJ2-1, with a tentative D call TRBD1 (6 bases). This CDR3 is 16 amino acids long. V was shortened by 3 bases and J by 10 bases, with 23 bases between the two germline ends. Germline V lookup: CDR1 SGHKS, CDR2 YYEKEE (reference sequence). CDR3 DNA: TGTGCCAGCAGCTACCTCACAGGGCAGACCCCCAAGGAGCAGTTCTTC. It yields the protein CASSYLTGQTPKEQFF.